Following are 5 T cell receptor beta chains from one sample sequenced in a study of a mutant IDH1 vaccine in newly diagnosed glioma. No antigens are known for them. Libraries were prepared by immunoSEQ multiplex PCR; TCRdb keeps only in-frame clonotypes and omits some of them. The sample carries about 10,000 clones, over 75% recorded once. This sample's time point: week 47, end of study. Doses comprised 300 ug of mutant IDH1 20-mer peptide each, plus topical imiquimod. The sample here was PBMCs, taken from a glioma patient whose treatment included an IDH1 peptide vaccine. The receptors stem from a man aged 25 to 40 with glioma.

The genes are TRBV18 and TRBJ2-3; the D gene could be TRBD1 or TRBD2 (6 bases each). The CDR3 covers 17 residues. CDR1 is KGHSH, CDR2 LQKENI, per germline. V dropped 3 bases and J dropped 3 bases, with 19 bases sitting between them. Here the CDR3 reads CASSPLRDSQGTDTQYF. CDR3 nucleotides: TGTGCCAGCTCACCGTTGCGGGACTCCCAGGGGACAGATACGCAGTATTTT.

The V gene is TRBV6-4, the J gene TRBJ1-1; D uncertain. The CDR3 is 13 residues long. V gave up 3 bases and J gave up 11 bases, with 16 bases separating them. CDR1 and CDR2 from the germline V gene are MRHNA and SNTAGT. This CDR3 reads CASSELVGIGAFF. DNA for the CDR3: TGTGCCAGCAGTGAGCTTGTGGGTATCGGGGCTTTCTTT.

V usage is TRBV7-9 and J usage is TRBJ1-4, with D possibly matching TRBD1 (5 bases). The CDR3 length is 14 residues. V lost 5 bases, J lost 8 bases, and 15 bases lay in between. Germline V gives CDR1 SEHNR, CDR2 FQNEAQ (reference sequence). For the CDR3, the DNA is TGTGCCAGCAGCCTCAAAGGGGCGCGCGAAAAACTGTTTTTT. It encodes CASSLKGAREKLFF.

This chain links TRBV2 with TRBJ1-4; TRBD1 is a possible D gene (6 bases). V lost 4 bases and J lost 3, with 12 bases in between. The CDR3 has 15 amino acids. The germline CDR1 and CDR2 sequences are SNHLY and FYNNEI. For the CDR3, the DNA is TGTGCCAGCAGTGGGCAGGGGTTGGCTAATGAAAAACTGTTTTTT. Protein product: CASSGQGLANEKLFF.

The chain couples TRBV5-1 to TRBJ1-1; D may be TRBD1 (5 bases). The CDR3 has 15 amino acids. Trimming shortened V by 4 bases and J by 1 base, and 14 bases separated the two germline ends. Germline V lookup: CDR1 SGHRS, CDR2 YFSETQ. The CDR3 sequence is CASSQIGTGNTEAFF. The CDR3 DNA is TGCGCCAGCAGCCAGATCGGGACGGGGAACACTGAAGCTTTCTTT.